This T cell receptor (beta chain) was identified in a study of T cells after yellow fever vaccination. The CDR3 loop spans 15 amino acids. V shed 2 bases, J shed 4 bases, and the junction held 4 bases outside the gene matches. Germline CDR1 MNHEY, CDR2 SVGEGT. TCRdb independently ran MiXCR on the 5' RACE reads; one entry per CDR3 protein. The table includes 340,000 or so distinct CDR3 sequences, about an eighth detected once. The sequence came from a young man who received the YFV17D yellow fever vaccine. The chain joins TRBV6-2 or TRBV6-3 to TRBJ2-3, with 9 bases aligning to TRBD1. Source: CD4+ T cells sorted from PBMCs, taken 15 days after the yellow fever booster vaccination. DNA of the CDR3: TGTGCCAGCAGTTACCAGGGACAGGGCCCAGATACGCAGTATTTT. Amino acid sequence: CASSYQGQGPDTQYF.